This T cell receptor beta chain was identified during a study of blood T cell repertoires in COVID-19 (dated by TCRdb to the early 2020s). Describing the broader study: Samples from collaborators originated in the United States, Italy and Spain and spanned both the acute and convalescent phases of COVID-19. The samples were drawn from two sources: the first 160 participants of the ongoing ImmuneRACE study, and fewer than 1,500 subjects contributed by 6 global collaborators. Nearly every sample came with metadata listing a de-identified subject ID, COVID-19 status, age in years and sex. Subjects who had been exposed to COVID-19, were actively infected with it, or had recovered from it provided the deeply sampled blood TCRbeta repertoires that made up the dataset. The prospective study material was composed of cDNA or gDNA derived from T cells, B-cell-depleted T cells, or PBMCs. The repertoires were released in a freely available public database intended as a resource for research on the immune response to SARS-CoV-2. Where HLA class I and class II types were available, the types were taken from metadata supplied by the sample provider, not from assay-based typing.

Whole blood was collected in K2EDTA tubes by collaborating institutions according to the institutions' own protocols. For TCRbeta analysis, collaborators shipped samples in one of three forms: frozen whole blood, isolated PBMCs, or DNA extracted from either of those sample types. General findings and caveats noted by the study authors: How much clinical and demographic metadata was included differed by source and by participant, and the metadata was provided uncurated.

The immunoSEQ Assay, a bias-controlled multiplex PCR, was used to amplify TCRbeta CDR3 regions from genomic DNA. From the authors' description of their analysis: The number of nucleated cells in each sample was estimated by amplification of reference gene primers within the assay. Sequence reads were collapsed and filtered to measure the absolute abundance of every unique TCRbeta CDR3 rearrangement. For each sample, productive Simpson clonality was calculated as the square root of Simpson's diversity index across productive rearrangements. As stored in TCRdb, this immuneACCESS dataset retains in-frame rearrangements with V and J assigned. A fraction of the clones does not appear; measured against another copy, unresolved V genes explain less than half of the discrepancy, and the remainder lacks a known reason. The V and J calls and clone size come from that table; D and trimming were worked out from the DNA. This sample lists about 37,000 clones; around 87% were detected once. Roughly 44% of the sample belongs to the ten largest clones.

The CDR3 holds 15 amino acids from the cysteine to the phenylalanine. The sequence is cut down to CDR3 DNA, 45 bases in frame from base 1. CDR1 and CDR2 were assigned from the germline V gene (reference sequence) as MNHNY and SVGAGI. Germline trimming: 6 bases from V, 5 bases from J; junction bases outside gene matches: 9. Notes on this clone: There is no known antigen for this receptor. There are no base qualities to consult, and no much larger clone falls within one base.

Sample: peripheral blood. The TCR sequence derives from a human donor in a cohort sampled during active COVID-19. In this chain, TRBV6-6 is recombined with TRBJ1-4; 7 nucleotides in the junction match TRBD1. In nucleotide form, the sequence is TGTGCCAGCAGCCAGCAAGGACAGGAAAATGAAAAACTGTTTTTT. Its product reads: CASSQQGQENEKLFF.